This T cell receptor beta chain derives from a study of cytomegalovirus exposure and HLA in healthy donors. Study conclusions and caveats: Associated with cytomegalovirus, according to the listing, were 164 TCR beta chains.

The donors were part of the validation cohort of 120 or so subjects. That cohort was separate from the first cohort, which comprised about 670 subjects. This clone appeared a single time. The antigen remains unidentified. The germline V gene encodes CDR1 GTSNPN and CDR2 SVGIG (reference sequence). The CDR3 sequence is 13 residues long. V lost 4 bases to trimming and J lost 6 bases; unmatched junction nucleotides: 7. Generated by immunoSEQ multiplex PCR, the TCRdb table keeps only in-frame clones and is missing some. The sample holds roughly 200,000 clones, roughly 81% seen once. The receptor was derived from a woman younger than 45 in good health and CMV-seronegative. Sequencing used PBMCs. The rearrangement uses TRBV30 and TRBJ2-7; 9 nucleotides match TRBD1. The CDR3 sequence: CAWKGQGKPEQYF. Written as DNA, the CDR3 is TGTGCCTGGAAGGGACAGGGAAAACCCGAGCAGTACTTC.